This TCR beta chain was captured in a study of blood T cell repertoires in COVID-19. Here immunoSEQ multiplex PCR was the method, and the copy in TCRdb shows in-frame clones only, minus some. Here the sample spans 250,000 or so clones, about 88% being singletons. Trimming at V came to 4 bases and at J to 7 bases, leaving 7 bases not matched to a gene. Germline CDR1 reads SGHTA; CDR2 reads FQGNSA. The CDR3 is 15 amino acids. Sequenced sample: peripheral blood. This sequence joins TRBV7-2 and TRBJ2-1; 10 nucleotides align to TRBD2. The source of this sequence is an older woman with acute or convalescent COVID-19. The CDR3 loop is CASSSSGRVRNEQFF. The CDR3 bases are TGTGCCAGCAGCTCTAGCGGGAGAGTGAGGAATGAGCAGTTCTTC.